Detailed here is one T cell receptor beta chain. TCRdb's table, derived via immunoSEQ multiplex PCR, lists solely in-frame clones and lacks some. This repertoire shows about 140,000 clones, 84% found once; its top ten account for 1.5% to 2%. This entry is derived from a study of blood T cell repertoires in COVID-19. Study information: From T cells, B-cell-depleted T cells, or PBMCs came the material, which was cDNA or gDNA.

Participants, 18 to 89 years old, spanned 25 or so US areas. Cohort placement rested on clinical history that participants reported themselves. A case of COVID-19 had been met by exposed participants within 2 weeks before study entry. This CDR3 is built from 14 residues. V was shortened by 8 bases and J by 1 base, with 11 bases between the two germline ends. Germline V gene lookup returns CDR1 SNHLY and CDR2 FYNNEI. The clonotype comes from a woman aged 18-29 years who had been exposed to COVID-19. Sequencing was carried out using PBMCs or T cells enriched from blood (not recorded which). The V and J genes are TRBV2 and TRBJ2-2; D is possibly TRBD2 (6 bases). CDR3 in DNA: TGTGCCAGCTCGGCGGGACGGAACACCGGGGAGCTGTTTTTT. Protein sequence: CASSAGRNTGELFF. The entire variable domain, with the rest obtained from reference TRBV2 and TRBJ2-2, is as follows: EPEVTQTPSHQVTQMGQEVILRCVPISNHLYFYWYRQILGQKVEFLVSFYNNEISEKSEIFDDQFSVERPDGSNFTLKIRSTKLEDSAMYFCASSAGRNTGELFFGEGSRLTVL.